This T cell receptor (beta chain) derives from a study of blood T cell repertoires in COVID-19. This CDR3 is 13 amino acids long. The V segment lost 3 bases and the J segment 6 bases; nucleotides outside the gene matches: 4. Some clones are missing from TCRdb's copy, which holds only in-frame ones; the method was immunoSEQ multiplex PCR. The sample yields some 300,000 clones, 70% to 90% seen once. The chain has TRBV12-3 or TRBV12-4 and TRBJ2-7; 8 bases are a match to TRBD2. The TCR sequence derives from a woman aged 35 to 49 who had recovered from COVID-19. Material for sequencing was PBMCs or T cells enriched from blood (not recorded which). The CDR3 DNA reads TGTGCCAGCAGTTTCAGCGGGAGTCGCGAGCAGTACTTC. It yields the protein CASSFSGSREQYF.